Presented here are 32 T cell receptor beta chains from one specimen sequenced in a study of T cell responses to AZD1222 COVID-19 vaccine. Method: immunoSEQ multiplex PCR; TCRdb's copy keeps in-frame clones and lacks some. Of 90,000 to 150,000 clones in the sample, roughly nine tenths are singletons; the top ten hold roughly a tenth. The sequenced sample was peripheral blood, obtained on day 0 of AZD1222 vaccination. Every receptor here comes from an adult in good health.

V gene TRBV6-2 or TRBV6-3 combines with J gene TRBJ2-4, with TRBD1 as a possible D gene (5 bases). The V gene lost 3 bases and the J gene lost 1 base, with 16 bases spanning the gap. CDR1 is MNHEY and CDR2 is SVGEGT in the germline V gene. The CDR3 is made up of 17 amino acids. In DNA form, the CDR3 reads TGTGCCAGCAGTTATTATTCGCAGGGCCTGGCCAAAAACATTCAGTACTTC. It yields the protein CASSYYSQGLAKNIQYF.

The J gene is TRBJ1-1, the V gene TRBV11-3, with D perhaps matching TRBD1 (6 bases). The CDR3 runs to 17 residues. CDR1 and CDR2 from the germline V gene are SGHNT and YENEEA. V was pared by 3 bases and J by 5 bases, with 22 bases between. Here the CDR3 reads CASSLDTNRAWGTEAFF. CDR3 bases: TGTGCCAGCAGCTTGGACACAAACAGGGCCTGGGGGACTGAAGCTTTCTTT.

The genes are TRBV25-1 and TRBJ2-1; 10 bases agree with TRBD2. Looked up from germline, CDR1 is MGHDK and CDR2 is SYGVNS. Trimming took 3 bases from V and 7 from J; bases not matched to a gene: 9. The CDR3 is 16 residues long. CDR3 in amino acids: CASSDLASGSFNEQFF. The CDR3 coding sequence is TGTGCCAGCAGTGACCTCGCTAGCGGGAGTTTTAATGAGCAGTTCTTC.

The chain is built from TRBV12-5 and TRBJ2-7; 9 nucleotides match TRBD1. Germline CDR1 is LGHNT and CDR2 is FRNRAP. V gave up 5 bases and J gave up 6 bases; unmatched junction bases: 5. The CDR3 runs to 13 residues. In nucleotides, the CDR3 is TGTGCTAGTGGTACAGGGGGCTGGGGCGAGCAGTACTTC. Residues: CASGTGGWGEQYF.

This chain joins TRBV7-9 and TRBJ1-6; TRBD1 matches 10 bases. Germline V gene data show CDR1 as SEHNR and CDR2 as FQNEAQ (reference sequence). V was pared by 5 bases and J by 9 bases, with 10 bases of the junction left unmatched. The CDR3 runs to 16 residues. DNA for the CDR3: TGTGCCAGCAGCGTGCCGGGACAGGGGAATTTTTCACCCCTCCACTTT. Encoded protein: CASSVPGQGNFSPLHF. Looking up the rest from reference TRBV7-9 and TRBJ1-6 gives the full variable domain: DTGVSQNPRHKITKRGQNVTFRCDPISEHNRLYWYRQTLGQGPEFLTYFQNEAQLEKSRLLSDRFSAERPKGSFSTLEIQRTEQGDSAMYLCASSVPGQGNFSPLHFGNGTRLTVT.

This clone was seen more than once but under ten times. V gene TRBV5-5 combines with J gene TRBJ1-5, with D tentatively TRBD1 (6 bases). Germline loops: CDR1 SGHKS, CDR2 YYEKEE (reference sequence). Trimming cost V 4 bases and J 9 bases, with 20 bases left between them. The CDR3 is made up of 15 amino acids. The CDR3 region is CASSIGGGRRAPQHF. CDR3 in DNA: TGTGCCAGCAGCATTGGAGGGGGGCGGAGGGCGCCCCAGCATTTT.

This clone was seen more than once but under ten times. The chain carries TRBV4-2 and TRBJ2-7; 8 bases fit TRBD1. Germline V CDR1 and CDR2: LGHNA, YNFKEQ. The V segment lost 0 bases and the J segment 0 bases; nucleotides outside the gene matches: 10. The CDR3 runs 18 residues. CDR3 in DNA: TGTGCCAGCAGCCAAGATCCGACCCGGACAGGGCTCTCCTACGAGCAGTACTTC. Translating it yields CASSQDPTRTGLSYEQYF.

This clone was counted a single time. This rearrangement joins TRBV18 to TRBJ2-2; no clear D. The germline gives CDR1 KGHSH, CDR2 LQKENI. The CDR3 is 15 amino acids. V lost 3 bases to trimming and J lost 0 bases, with 8 bases between them. The CDR3 reads CASSPAVSNTGELFF. CDR3 in DNA: TGTGCCAGCTCACCGGCAGTCTCGAACACCGGGGAGCTGTTTTTT.

V usage is TRBV19 and J usage is TRBJ2-2, with D possibly TRBD2 on 6 matching bases. CDR1 is LNHDA and CDR2 is SQIVND in the germline V gene (reference sequence). V lost 4 bases, J lost 0 bases, and 6 bases lay in between. CDR3 size: 14 residues. The DNA for the CDR3 is TGTGCCAGTAGTAGCGGGACGAACACCGGGGAGCTGTTTTTT. Its protein is CASSSGTNTGELFF.

CDR3 amino acids: CASSVTGGTYEQYF. CDR3 nucleotides: TGTGCCAGCAGCGTGACCGGGGGGACCTACGAGCAGTACTTC. The chain employs TRBV9 and TRBJ2-7; 7 nucleotides match TRBD2. The CDR3 runs 14 residues. V dropped 2 bases and J dropped 2; count of bases not matched to a gene: 4. Germline values: CDR1 SGDLS, CDR2 YYNGEE.

CDR3 protein: CASSGLKDRVYGYTF. DNA of the CDR3: TGTGCCAGCAGCGGACTTAAGGACAGGGTCTATGGCTACACCTTC. The rearrangement joins TRBV9 to TRBJ1-2, with 8 bases that match TRBD1. V shed 3 bases, J shed 4 bases, and the junction held 8 bases outside the gene matches. CDR1 is SGDLS and CDR2 is YYNGEE in the germline V gene. The CDR3 totals 15 residues.

The chain couples TRBV6-5 to TRBJ1-1; tentative D call: TRBD1 (6 bases). The CDR3 runs to 12 residues. Germline assignment: CDR1 MNHEY and CDR2 SVGAGI. Trimming left V 6 bases short and J 7 bases short, with 12 bases between. The chain's CDR3 is CASRPGQIEAFF. CDR3 coding DNA: TGTGCCAGCAGACCCGGACAGATTGAAGCTTTCTTT.

V and J are TRBV10-3 and TRBJ2-3; the D gene is possibly TRBD2 (6 bases). The V end lost 4 bases, the J end lost 4 bases, and 15 bases lay between the germline ends. The CDR3 consists of 15 residues. CDR1 is ENHRY and CDR2 is SYGVKD in the germline V gene. This chain's CDR3 is CAISVRGTGADTQYF. The CDR3 bases are TGTGCCATCAGTGTCCGGGGGACCGGGGCAGATACGCAGTATTTT.

Points on this clone: The junction and the germline gene differ at one end; a read error may be behind it. DNA for the CDR3: TGTGCCAGCAGCATAACCCTTCTGGGGGGTGAGCAGTTCTTC. Amino acid sequence: CASSITLLGGEQFF. This chain connects TRBV7-3 to TRBJ2-1; possible D gene TRBD2, 6 bases. Germline V gene sequence: CDR1 SGHTA, CDR2 FQGTGA. This CDR3 is built from 14 residues.

CDR3 nucleotides: TGTGCCAGCAGACAAAGGGTCAACATGGGCTATGGCTACACCTTC. As protein: CASRQRVNMGYGYTF. The chain recombines TRBV27 with TRBJ1-2; D remains unclear. Germline V gene data show CDR1 as MNHEY and CDR2 as SMNVEV (reference sequence). The CDR3 consists of 15 residues. V was trimmed by 6 bases and J by 4 bases, leaving 18 bases between them.

V usage is TRBV11-2 and J usage is TRBJ2-7; D is possibly TRBD2 (5 bases). This CDR3 is built from 14 residues. Trimming took off 3 bases at V and 6 bases at J, with 15 bases between the two ends. Germline CDR1 reads SGHAT; CDR2 reads FQNNGV. CDR3 loop: CASSFSAGKLEQYF. The CDR3 coding sequence is TGTGCCAGCAGCTTTAGCGCAGGCAAACTCGAGCAGTACTTC.

This chain's CDR3 is CASSQDQRGVDTQYF. The CDR3 DNA reads TGCGCCAGCAGCCAAGACCAACGGGGGGTCGATACGCAGTATTTT. This sequence joins TRBV4-3 and TRBJ2-3, with 7 bases identical to TRBD2. The CDR3 has 15 residues. V was pared by 0 bases and J by 6 bases, with 6 bases of the junction left unmatched. The germline V gene has CDR1 LGHNA and CDR2 YSLEER.

The chain couples TRBV6-4 to TRBJ2-1; 14 bases fit TRBD2. The CDR3 spans 16 residues. The germline CDR1 and CDR2 sequences are MRHNA and SNTAGT. With V trimmed by 6 bases and J by 8 bases, 9 bases remained unmatched. Written as DNA, the CDR3 is TGTGCCAGCAGGGGACTAGCGGGAGCGAATCTGTATGAGCAGTTCTTC. Protein sequence: CASRGLAGANLYEQFF.

This clone was seen a handful of times. The genes are TRBV28 and TRBJ2-7, with TRBD1 as a possible D gene (6 bases). The V and J ends lost 2 bases and 5 bases respectively, with 13 bases between them. Germline loops: CDR1 MDHEN, CDR2 SYDVKM. CDR3 length equals 14 residues. The CDR3 sequence: CASSLINRVNEQYF. The CDR3 DNA follows: TGTGCCAGCAGTTTAATAAACAGGGTCAACGAGCAGTACTTC.

J is TRBJ1-2 and V is TRBV10-3, with TRBD1 matching 9 bases. Germline-derived CDR1 and CDR2 are ENHRY and SYGVKD. J gave up 7 bases and V 3 bases, and 3 bases lay outside the gene matches. The CDR3 totals 13 residues. The CDR3 loop is CAISDGQGSGYTF. The CDR3 region has the DNA TGTGCCATCAGTGACGGACAGGGGAGTGGCTACACCTTC.

The chain uses TRBV6-2 or TRBV6-3 and TRBJ1-5; 8 nucleotides match TRBD1. V shed 2 bases and J 1 base; nucleotides not matched to a gene: 10. Germline loops: CDR1 MNHEY, CDR2 SVGEGT. This CDR3 has 18 amino acids. CDR3 DNA: TGTGCCAGCAGTTACACCCGGACAGGGCGCTTCAGCAATCAGCCCCAGCATTTT. It translates to CASSYTRTGRFSNQPQHF.

The genes are TRBV18 and TRBJ1-1; a weak D match, TRBD1 (5 bases). The CDR3 runs 14 residues. Germline V lookup: CDR1 KGHSH, CDR2 LQKENI. Trimming stripped 4 bases from V and 0 bases from J, with 9 bases between. The CDR3 here is CASSRGPLNTEAFF. The CDR3 nucleotides read TGTGCCAGCTCACGGGGACCCTTGAACACTGAAGCTTTCTTT.

The chain uses TRBV7-9 and TRBJ2-7; D is uncertain. The CDR3 contains 13 residues. The V and J ends lost 0 bases and 6 bases respectively, with 9 bases between them. Germline V gene data show CDR1 as SEHNR and CDR2 as FQNEAQ (reference sequence). This chain's CDR3 is CASSLARTAEQYF. CDR3 sequence (DNA): TGTGCCAGCAGCTTAGCCCGTACGGCCGAGCAGTACTTC.

The chain combines TRBV4-1 with TRBJ2-7; TRBD2 matches at 9 bases. This CDR3 has 16 residues. Trimming at V came to 3 bases and at J to 5 bases, leaving 11 bases not matched to a gene. Germline V gives CDR1 MGHRA, CDR2 YSYEKL. The DNA of the CDR3 is TGCGCCAGCAGCCAGAGCCCGGGACTAGCATCGGACGAGCAGTACTTC. Translating gives CASSQSPGLASDEQYF.

This clone is a singleton in its sample. The rearrangement links TRBV12-3 or TRBV12-4 to TRBJ2-5, with 8 bases lining up with TRBD2. The CDR3 is made up of 13 amino acids. The V gene end was trimmed by 5 bases and the J gene end by 5 bases; junction bases not matched to a gene: 4. DNA for the CDR3: TGTGCCAGCAGTCCAGCGGGAGTGGAGACCCAGTACTTC. This sequence encodes CASSPAGVETQYF.

The chain links TRBV7-6 to TRBJ2-3; 9 bases match TRBD2. Germline lookup yields CDR1 SGHVS and CDR2 FNYEAQ. The CDR3 extends over 16 amino acids. The ends lost 4 bases at V and 1 base at J; junction bases unmatched: 6. CDR3 in DNA: TGTGCCAGCAGCTCTCTGGGCGGGGGGGGCACAGATACGCAGTATTTT. It translates to CASSSLGGGGTDTQYF.

The count of this clone is one. The chain's CDR3 is CASSLAGDQSYGYTF. The CDR3 DNA sequence: TGTGCCAGCAGCTTAGCGGGGGACCAAAGCTATGGCTACACCTTC. The V and J genes are TRBV11-3 and TRBJ1-2; possible D gene TRBD1, 5 bases. The V end lost 1 base, the J end lost 4 bases, and 13 bases lay between the germline ends. The CDR3 extends over 15 amino acids. Germline CDR1 is SGHNT and CDR2 is YENEEA. The complete variable domain, with remaining parts taken from reference TRBV11-3 and TRBJ1-2, reads EAGVVQSPRYKIIEKKQPVAFWCNPISGHNTLYWYLQNLGQGPELLIRYENEEAVDDSQLPKDRFSAERLKGVDSTLKIQPAELGDSAVYLCASSLAGDQSYGYTFGSGTRLTVV.

The genes are TRBV27 and TRBJ1-6; 9 nucleotides line up with TRBD1. J gave up 6 bases and V 5 bases, and 5 bases lay outside the gene matches. The CDR3 extends over 15 amino acids. The germline gives CDR1 MNHEY, CDR2 SMNVEV (reference sequence). The CDR3 coding sequence is TGTGCCAGCAGTCTCCGGGACAGGGTTAATTCACCCCTCCACTTT. Amino acids: CASSLRDRVNSPLHF.

The chain carries TRBV5-1 and TRBJ2-2, with 9 bases lining up with TRBD2. This CDR3 has 15 residues. Germline lookup yields CDR1 SGHRS and CDR2 YFSETQ. Trimming cost V 2 bases and J 4 bases; bases outside gene matches: 3. The CDR3 sequence: CASSFSGSGTGELFF. The DNA of the CDR3 is TGCGCCAGCAGCTTTAGCGGGAGTGGCACCGGGGAGCTGTTTTTT. Full variable domain (remainder filled in from reference TRBV5-1 and TRBJ2-2): KAGVTQTPRYLIKTRGQQVTLSCSPISGHRSVSWYQQTPGQGLQFLFEYFSETQRNKGNFPGRFSGRQFSNSRSEMNVSTLELGDSALYLCASSFSGSGTGELFFGEGSRLTVL.

This clone showed up just once. The chain joins TRBV5-1 to TRBJ2-5; 8 bases agree with TRBD2. The V segment lost 1 base and the J segment 4 bases; nucleotides outside the gene matches: 6. CDR3 length: 15 residues. Germline V gives CDR1 SGHRS, CDR2 YFSETQ. The chain's CDR3 is CASSLIGGAVETQYF. CDR3 in DNA: TGCGCCAGCAGCTTGATCGGGGGGGCCGTAGAGACCCAGTACTTC.

The chain links TRBV2 to TRBJ2-7; TRBD1 matches 10 bases. This CDR3 has 15 amino acids. V lost 1 base and J lost 2; bases outside the gene matches: 2. Germline V gives CDR1 SNHLY, CDR2 FYNNEI. This CDR3 reads CASSEGTGGAYEQYF. The CDR3 coding sequence is TGTGCCAGCAGTGAAGGGACAGGGGGGGCCTACGAGCAGTACTTC.

This clone came up a few times. CDR3 sequence reads: CASSQELRGDEAFF. CDR3 DNA sequence: TGTGCCAGCAGCCAAGAACTCAGGGGCGATGAAGCTTTCTTT. The chain links TRBV14 to TRBJ1-1, with D perhaps matching TRBD1 (6 bases). The CDR3 extends over 14 amino acids. Germline CDR1 reads SGHDN; CDR2 reads FVKESK. Trimming pared 0 bases from V and 7 bases from J, leaving 12 bases between.